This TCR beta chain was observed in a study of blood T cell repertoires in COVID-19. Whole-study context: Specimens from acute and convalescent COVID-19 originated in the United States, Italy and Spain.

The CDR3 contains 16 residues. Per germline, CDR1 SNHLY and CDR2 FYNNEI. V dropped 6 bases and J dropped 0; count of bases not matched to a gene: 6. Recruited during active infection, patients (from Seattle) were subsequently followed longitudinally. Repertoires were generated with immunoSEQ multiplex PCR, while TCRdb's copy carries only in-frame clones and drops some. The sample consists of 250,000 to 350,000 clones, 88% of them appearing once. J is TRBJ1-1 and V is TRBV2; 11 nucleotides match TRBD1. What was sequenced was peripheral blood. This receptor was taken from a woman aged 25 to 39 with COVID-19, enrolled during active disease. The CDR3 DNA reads TGTGCCAGCAGGATGGGACAGGGGGGGATGAACACTGAAGCTTTCTTT. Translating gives CASRMGQGGMNTEAFF.